The sequence of this T cell receptor (beta chain) was determined in a study of cytomegalovirus exposure and HLA in healthy donors. On the study more broadly: Falling in the Caucasian-associated ancestry cluster were 80% to 85% of under 500 genotyped donors.

Findings and caveats of the study: Cytomegalovirus status, reportedly, was diagnosed with high specificity and sensitivity by the classifier.

The PCR contained 60 Vbeta and 13 Jbeta primers. Here immunoSEQ multiplex PCR was the method, and the copy in TCRdb shows in-frame clones only, minus some. The data show under 200,000 clones, roughly 80% seen once. This clone was detected a few times. The antigen is unknown. The sequencing sample was made of PBMCs. The sequence was collected from a male donor in good health and CMV-seronegative.

For the CDR3, the DNA is TGCGCCAGCAGCCAAGATCTAGTAAAGGGGGAATACGAGCAGTACTTC. Encoded protein: CASSQDLVKGEYEQYF. V and J are TRBV4-1 and TRBJ2-7; weak D call: TRBD1 (6 bases). The germline V gene has CDR1 MGHRA and CDR2 YSYEKL. The CDR3 is made up of 16 amino acids. V gave up 0 bases and J gave up 4 bases, with 16 bases separating them.